The rows below give T cell receptor beta chains drawn from one sample of a study of blood T cell repertoires in COVID-19. The method was immunoSEQ multiplex PCR; TCRdb's version includes in-frame clones alone and lacks a portion of them. Seen here are roughly 240,000 clones, more than 85% observed once, and the top ten hold around 3.6%. Material: peripheral blood. These TCRs come from a man aged 18-30 years with active or convalescent COVID-19. Each CDR3 is given with its conserved first and last residue. D genes are given only for firm matches. Clone size appears in some rows only: once, few, many, or a class for an expanded clone.

v_call	j_call	clone_size	d_call	cdr3_aa	cdr3_nt
TRBV6-5	TRBJ2-1	-	TRBD2	CASRPGASGYNEQFF	TGTGCCAGCAGACCCGGGGCTAGCGGATACAATGAGCAGTTCTTC
TRBV4-3	TRBJ1-2	-	TRBD1	CASSQEVGRGHGYTF	TGCGCCAGCAGCCAAGAAGTCGGCAGGGGGCACGGCTACACCTTC
TRBV5-1	TRBJ1-1	-	-	CASRADSGLWAFF	TGCGCCAGCAGAGCAGACTCGGGATTATGGGCTTTCTTT
TRBV5-6	TRBJ2-1	few	-	CASSLFWEVEQFF	TGTGCCAGCAGCTTATTTTGGGAGGTAGAGCAGTTCTTC
TRBV12-3/TRBV12-4	TRBJ2-2	-	TRBD2	CASSGTIGGELFF	TGTGCCAGCAGTGGGACTATTGGCGGGGAGCTGTTTTTT
TRBV28	TRBJ1-1	-	-	CASSPETMMNTEAFF	TGTGCCAGCAGTCCCGAAACAATGATGAACACTGAAGCTTTCTTT
TRBV6-5	TRBJ2-5	-	-	CASRRLGWEETQYF	TGTGCCAGCAGACGGCTCGGTTGGGAGGAGACCCAGTACTTC
TRBV5-4	TRBJ2-7	many	TRBD1	CASSFEGAGYEQYF	TGTGCCAGCAGCTTTGAGGGGGCGGGTTACGAGCAGTACTTC
TRBV24-1	TRBJ2-1	-	-	CATSDLLGANEQFF	TGTGCCACCAGTGATTTGCTGGGGGCGAATGAGCAGTTCTTC
TRBV25-1	TRBJ2-5	once	TRBD2	CASSKRTSGGYEETQYF	TGTGCCAGCAGTAAACGGACTAGCGGGGGGTATGAGGAGACCCAGTACTTC
TRBV19	TRBJ2-3	-	TRBD2	CASSIVQTSGFTDTQYF	TGTGCCAGTAGTATAGTTCAGACTAGCGGGTTCACAGATACGCAGTATTTT
TRBV19	TRBJ2-3	-	TRBD1	CASRPTGANTDTQYF	TGTGCCAGTAGACCGACAGGGGCGAACACAGATACGCAGTATTTT
TRBV5-1	TRBJ1-1	-	TRBD1	CASSEDRAEAFF	TGCGCCAGCAGCGAGGACAGGGCGGAAGCTTTCTTT
TRBV19	TRBJ1-5	-	-	CASSANTLAKQPQHF	TGTGCCAGTAGTGCGAACACGCTAGCAAAACAGCCCCAGCATTTT
TRBV2	TRBJ1-4	-	-	CASSYSPEGEKLFF	TGTGCCAGCAGTTACAGTCCGGAGGGGGAAAAACTGTTTTTT
TRBV19	TRBJ2-7	-	TRBD2	CASSARTSGGTYEQYF	TGTGCCAGTAGTGCCCGCACTAGCGGGGGTACCTACGAGCAGTACTTC
TRBV27	TRBJ1-1	few	TRBD1	CASSLSRGQSEAFF	TGTGCCAGCAGTTTATCGAGGGGACAGAGTGAAGCTTTCTTT
TRBV27	TRBJ2-2	-	TRBD2	CASRVLAGRGETGELFF	TGTGCCAGCAGGGTACTAGCGGGGAGAGGAGAAACCGGGGAGCTGTTTTTT
TRBV28	TRBJ1-6	once	TRBD1	CASTSGQGVLGAYNSPLHF	TGTGCCAGCACCTCAGGACAGGGCGTTTTAGGGGCCTATAATTCACCCCTCCACTTT
TRBV4-1	TRBJ2-3	few	-	CASSQDHRNTDTQYF	TGCGCCAGCAGCCAAGATCACAGGAACACAGATACGCAGTATTTT
TRBV5-1	TRBJ2-2	few	-	CASSSTGELFF	TGCGCCAGCAGCTCGACCGGGGAGCTGTTTTTT
TRBV19	TRBJ1-5	few	-	CASSSPRGAGQPQHF	TGTGCCAGTAGTTCCCCGCGGGGGGCCGGGCAGCCCCAGCATTTT
TRBV4-1	TRBJ2-3	-	-	CASSQIANTDTQYF	TGCGCCAGCAGCCAAATCGCTAACACAGATACGCAGTATTTT
TRBV10-1	TRBJ2-2	once	-	CASSRSTIGELFF	TGCGCCAGCAGTCGCAGTACGATCGGGGAGCTGTTTTTT
TRBV12-3/TRBV12-4	TRBJ1-1	-	-	CASSLQVNTEAFF	TGTGCCAGCAGCCTACAGGTAAACACTGAAGCTTTCTTT
TRBV14	TRBJ2-2	-	-	CASSRGQWNTGELFF	TGTGCCAGCAGCCGCGGGCAATGGAACACCGGGGAGCTGTTTTTT
TRBV12-5	TRBJ2-4	-	-	CASALENIQYF	TGTGCTAGTGCCCTCGAAAACATTCAGTACTTC
TRBV4-1	TRBJ2-1	-	TRBD2	CASSHTSGGEQFF	TGCGCCAGCAGCCATACTAGCGGGGGTGAGCAGTTCTTC
TRBV19	TRBJ1-2	-	-	CASSIVSNYGYTF	TGTGCCAGTAGTATCGTAAGCAACTATGGCTACACCTTC
TRBV19	TRBJ1-4	-	-	CASRDSNWGEKLFF	TGTGCCAGTAGGGACAGTAATTGGGGTGAAAAACTGTTTTTT
TRBV6-6	TRBJ2-2	-	TRBD2	CASSRGGVGELFF	TGTGCCAGCAGTCGGGGGGGGGTCGGGGAGCTGTTTTTT
TRBV28	TRBJ1-1	once	-	CASSQGQRCPGHVGATEAFF	TGTGCCAGCAGTCAGGGGCAGAGGTGTCCGGGTCATGTAGGGGCCACTGAAGCTTTCTTT
TRBV29-1	TRBJ2-1	few	TRBD2	CSAMGTIGNEQFF	TGCAGCGCGATGGGGACTATTGGTAATGAGCAGTTCTTC